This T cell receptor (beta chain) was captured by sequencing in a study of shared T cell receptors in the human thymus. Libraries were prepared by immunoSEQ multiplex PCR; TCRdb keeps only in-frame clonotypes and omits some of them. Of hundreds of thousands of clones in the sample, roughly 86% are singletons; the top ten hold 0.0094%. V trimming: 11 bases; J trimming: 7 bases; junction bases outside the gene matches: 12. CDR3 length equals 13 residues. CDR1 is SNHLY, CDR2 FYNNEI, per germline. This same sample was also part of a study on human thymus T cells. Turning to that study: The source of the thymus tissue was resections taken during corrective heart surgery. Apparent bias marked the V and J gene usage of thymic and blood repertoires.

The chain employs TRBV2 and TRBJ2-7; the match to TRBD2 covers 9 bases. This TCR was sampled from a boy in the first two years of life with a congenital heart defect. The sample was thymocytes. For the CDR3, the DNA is TGTGCCGGACGAGGGCGGGAGGGCCGGGAGCAGTACTTC. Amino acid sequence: CAGRGREGREQYF.